These T cell receptor beta chains were read from a single sample in a study of T cells in Graves' hyperthyroidism and ophthalmopathy. TCRdb itself ran the multiplex PCR reads through MiXCR, one entry per CDR3 protein. The sample shows fewer than 500,000 distinct CDR3 sequences, 13% of them seen only once. Source material: blood. Receptors were obtained from a man aged 25-45 years with Graves' hyperthyroidism that later progressed to Graves' ophthalmopathy. CDR3s include the opening cysteine and the closing phenylalanine or tryptophan. Fields, in order: D gene, V gene, clone size, J gene, CDR3 protein, CDR3 DNA. A D gene is named only where the DNA matches it firmly. For some rows the clone size is stated as once, few or many, or as a class when expanded; others skip it.

d_gene: .; v_gene: TRBV12-3/TRBV12-4; abundance: many; j_gene: TRBJ2-7; CDR3aa: CASSSGTDSYEQYF; CDR3nt: TGTGCCAGCAGTTCAGGGACCGACTCCTACGAGCAGTACTTC
d_gene: TRBD1; v_gene: TRBV10-3; abundance: many; j_gene: TRBJ1-2; CDR3aa: CAISESDRGYGYTF; CDR3nt: TGTGCCATCAGTGAGTCGGACAGGGGCTATGGCTACACCTTC
d_gene: TRBD1; v_gene: TRBV20-1; abundance: many; j_gene: TRBJ1-5; CDR3aa: CSATDRIGGQPQHF; CDR3nt: TGCAGTGCAACGGACAGGATAGGGGGTCAGCCCCAGCATTTT
d_gene: .; v_gene: TRBV7-9; abundance: few; j_gene: TRBJ2-4; CDR3aa: CASSKTWTGDIRYF; CDR3nt: TGTGCCAGCAGCAAGACGTGGACTGGGGACATTCGGTACTTC
d_gene: .; v_gene: TRBV7-9; abundance: .; j_gene: TRBJ2-2; CDR3aa: CASSRGRLNTGELFF; CDR3nt: TGTGCCAGCAGCCGGGGGCGATTGAACACCGGGGAGCTGTTTTTT
d_gene: .; v_gene: TRBV3-1; abundance: many; j_gene: TRBJ1-1; CDR3aa: CASSPRMGTEAFF; CDR3nt: TGTGCCAGCAGCCCCAGAATGGGTACTGAAGCTTTCTTT
d_gene: TRBD2; v_gene: TRBV2; abundance: many; j_gene: TRBJ2-7; CDR3aa: CASSAGTSGVQGEQYF; CDR3nt: TGTGCCAGCAGTGCCGGGACTAGCGGGGTTCAAGGGGAGCAGTACTTC
d_gene: .; v_gene: TRBV25-1; abundance: few; j_gene: TRBJ1-1; CDR3aa: CASSELGGGTEAFF; CDR3nt: TGTGCCAGCAGTGAATTGGGGGGTGGAACTGAAGCTTTCTTT
d_gene: .; v_gene: TRBV5-6; abundance: .; j_gene: TRBJ1-5; CDR3aa: CASSLGKGDSNQPQHF; CDR3nt: TGTGCCAGCAGCCTGGGTAAGGGGGATAGCAATCAGCCCCAGCATTTT
d_gene: TRBD2; v_gene: TRBV10-3; abundance: once; j_gene: TRBJ2-1; CDR3aa: CAISENRMRRGGLGEQFF; CDR3nt: TGTGCCATCAGTGAGAACCGAATGAGGCGGGGGGGCCTGGGTGAGCAGTTCTTC
d_gene: .; v_gene: TRBV28; abundance: many; j_gene: TRBJ1-5; CDR3aa: CASRPGGGQPQHF; CDR3nt: TGTGCCAGCAGGCCGGGTGGGGGTCAGCCCCAGCATTTT
d_gene: .; v_gene: TRBV9; abundance: many; j_gene: TRBJ1-1; CDR3aa: CASSAKNSATNTEAFF; CDR3nt: TGTGCCAGCAGCGCGAAGAACAGCGCAACGAACACTGAAGCTTTCTTT
d_gene: .; v_gene: TRBV29-1; abundance: .; j_gene: TRBJ1-2; CDR3aa: CSVPGYTF; CDR3nt: TGCAGCGTGCCTGGCTACACCTTC
d_gene: .; v_gene: TRBV4-2; abundance: .; j_gene: TRBJ1-1; CDR3aa: CASSPPGRGVESTEAFF; CDR3nt: TGTGCCAGCAGCCCCCCGGGGAGGGGGGTCGAGAGCACTGAAGCTTTCTTT
d_gene: .; v_gene: TRBV5-1; abundance: .; j_gene: TRBJ2-7; CDR3aa: CASSATGNSYEQYF; CDR3nt: TGCGCCAGCAGCGCGACAGGCAACTCCTACGAGCAGTACTTC
d_gene: TRBD2; v_gene: TRBV6-1; abundance: many; j_gene: TRBJ2-7; CDR3aa: CASSRGGLSYEQYF; CDR3nt: TGTGCCAGCAGTCGCGGGGGGCTCTCCTACGAGCAGTACTTC
d_gene: TRBD1; v_gene: TRBV19; abundance: few; j_gene: TRBJ2-1; CDR3aa: CASSSETGAYNEQFF; CDR3nt: TGTGCCAGTAGTAGCGAGACAGGGGCCTACAATGAGCAGTTCTTC
d_gene: .; v_gene: TRBV6-1; abundance: few; j_gene: TRBJ1-5; CDR3aa: CASSSEFYSNQPQHF; CDR3nt: TGTGCCAGCAGTTCTGAATTTTATAGCAATCAGCCCCAGCATTTT
d_gene: .; v_gene: TRBV7-2; abundance: many; j_gene: TRBJ1-6; CDR3aa: CASSLGASTNSPLHF; CDR3nt: TGTGCCAGCAGCTTAGGCGCTAGCACTAATTCACCCCTCCACTTT
d_gene: TRBD1; v_gene: TRBV11-3; abundance: .; j_gene: TRBJ1-4; CDR3aa: CASSPRTGSWATNEKLFF; CDR3nt: TGTGCCAGCAGCCCCCGGACAGGGTCCTGGGCAACTAATGAAAAACTGTTTTTT
d_gene: .; v_gene: TRBV5-1; abundance: few; j_gene: TRBJ1-3; CDR3aa: CASSLERRFAGNTIYF; CDR3nt: TGCGCCAGCAGCCTGGAGCGGAGATTTGCGGGAAACACCATATATTTT
d_gene: .; v_gene: TRBV5-1; abundance: .; j_gene: TRBJ1-1; CDR3aa: CASSLYGANTEAFF; CDR3nt: TGCGCCAGCAGCTTGTATGGGGCGAACACTGAAGCTTTCTTT
d_gene: TRBD1; v_gene: TRBV27; abundance: few; j_gene: TRBJ1-2; CDR3aa: CASSLTGGDYTF; CDR3nt: TGTGCCAGCAGTTTGACAGGGGGGGACTACACCTTC
d_gene: .; v_gene: TRBV5-1; abundance: .; j_gene: TRBJ2-3; CDR3aa: CASSFANLNTDTQYF; CDR3nt: TGCGCCAGCAGCTTTGCAAACCTAAACACAGATACGCAGTATTTT
d_gene: .; v_gene: TRBV2; abundance: few; j_gene: TRBJ1-1; CDR3aa: CASRVAGEGNTEAFF; CDR3nt: TGTGCCAGCAGGGTTGCAGGGGAGGGGAACACTGAAGCTTTCTTT
d_gene: .; v_gene: TRBV3-1; abundance: few; j_gene: TRBJ2-5; CDR3aa: CASSQVYGGAGETQYF; CDR3nt: TGTGCCAGCAGCCAAGTTTATGGGGGGGCCGGGGAGACCCAGTACTTC
d_gene: TRBD1; v_gene: TRBV6-1; abundance: few; j_gene: TRBJ1-6; CDR3aa: CASSEPRTGGYSPLHF; CDR3nt: TGTGCCAGCAGTGAACCGCGGACAGGGGGATACTCACCCCTCCACTTT
d_gene: TRBD2; v_gene: TRBV6-6; abundance: many; j_gene: TRBJ2-7; CDR3aa: CASSYSMASGSYEQYF; CDR3nt: TGTGCCAGCAGTTACTCGATGGCTAGCGGGAGCTACGAGCAGTACTTC
d_gene: .; v_gene: TRBV7-9; abundance: many; j_gene: TRBJ2-7; CDR3aa: CASSPVGPYEQYF; CDR3nt: TGTGCCAGCAGCCCGGTCGGCCCATACGAGCAGTACTTC
d_gene: TRBD2; v_gene: TRBV2; abundance: few; j_gene: TRBJ2-5; CDR3aa: CASSGLAGVRGETQYF; CDR3nt: TGTGCCAGCAGTGGACTAGCGGGGGTAAGAGGAGAGACCCAGTACTTC
d_gene: TRBD1; v_gene: TRBV15; abundance: many; j_gene: TRBJ1-1; CDR3aa: CATSSKADRVQNTEAFF; CDR3nt: TGTGCCACCAGCTCCAAAGCGGACAGGGTTCAAAACACTGAAGCTTTCTTT
d_gene: TRBD1; v_gene: TRBV27; abundance: few; j_gene: TRBJ1-1; CDR3aa: CASSLFAGGNEAFF; CDR3nt: TGTGCCAGCAGTTTATTCGCAGGGGGCAATGAAGCTTTCTTT
d_gene: TRBD2; v_gene: TRBV9; abundance: .; j_gene: TRBJ2-1; CDR3aa: CASSERLAGLLDEQFF; CDR3nt: TGTGCCAGCAGCGAACGACTAGCGGGGTTATTGGATGAGCAGTTCTTC
d_gene: TRBD1; v_gene: TRBV7-6; abundance: many; j_gene: TRBJ1-6; CDR3aa: CASSPGQGSDNSPLHF; CDR3nt: TGTGCCAGCAGCCCAGGACAGGGGTCGGATAATTCACCCCTCCACTTT
d_gene: TRBD2; v_gene: TRBV28; abundance: many; j_gene: TRBJ2-3; CDR3aa: CASTSEGEGTDTQYF; CDR3nt: TGTGCCAGCACCTCAGAAGGGGAGGGGACAGATACGCAGTATTTT
d_gene: .; v_gene: TRBV30; abundance: many; j_gene: TRBJ1-1; CDR3aa: CAWSETVMNTEAFF; CDR3nt: TGTGCCTGGAGTGAAACAGTGATGAACACTGAAGCTTTCTTT
d_gene: TRBD1; v_gene: TRBV20-1; abundance: many; j_gene: TRBJ2-5; CDR3aa: CSAGDRGLETQYF; CDR3nt: TGCAGTGCTGGGGACAGGGGATTGGAGACCCAGTACTTC
d_gene: .; v_gene: TRBV9; abundance: few; j_gene: TRBJ2-2; CDR3aa: CASSVVKLAVNTGELFF; CDR3nt: TGTGCCAGCAGCGTAGTAAAGTTAGCGGTAAACACCGGGGAGCTGTTTTTT
d_gene: TRBD1; v_gene: TRBV6-1; abundance: medium-sized; j_gene: TRBJ1-5; CDR3aa: CASSEADGQGDQPQHF; CDR3nt: TGTGCCAGCAGTGAAGCGGATGGACAGGGCGATCAGCCCCAGCATTTT
d_gene: TRBD1; v_gene: TRBV28; abundance: many; j_gene: TRBJ2-5; CDR3aa: CASSQHRGGAETQYF; CDR3nt: TGTGCCAGCAGTCAACACAGGGGTGGAGCGGAGACCCAGTACTTC
d_gene: .; v_gene: TRBV30; abundance: .; j_gene: TRBJ1-1; CDR3aa: CAWNADGTEAFF; CDR3nt: TGTGCCTGGAATGCGGATGGCACTGAAGCTTTCTTT
d_gene: TRBD1; v_gene: TRBV28; abundance: many; j_gene: TRBJ2-3; CDR3aa: CASSSDRYTDTQYF; CDR3nt: TGTGCCAGCAGTTCGGACAGGTACACAGATACGCAGTATTTT
d_gene: .; v_gene: TRBV4-1; abundance: many; j_gene: TRBJ1-5; CDR3aa: CASSQGVLVGQPQHF; CDR3nt: TGCGCCAGCAGCCAAGGTGTTTTGGTTGGGCAGCCCCAGCATTTT
d_gene: TRBD1; v_gene: TRBV12-3/TRBV12-4; abundance: many; j_gene: TRBJ1-2; CDR3aa: CASSWDRGVGYTF; CDR3nt: TGTGCCAGCAGCTGGGACAGGGGTGTCGGCTACACCTTC
d_gene: .; v_gene: TRBV5-8; abundance: .; j_gene: TRBJ2-2; CDR3aa: CASSRRRGGTGELFF; CDR3nt: TGTGCCAGCAGCCGCAGGAGGGGCGGCACCGGGGAGCTGTTTTTT
d_gene: .; v_gene: TRBV5-1; abundance: few; j_gene: TRBJ1-1; CDR3aa: CASSLDPGGDTEAFF; CDR3nt: TGCGCCAGCAGCTTGGACCCGGGGGGGGACACTGAAGCTTTCTTT
d_gene: .; v_gene: TRBV2; abundance: few; j_gene: TRBJ2-1; CDR3aa: CASSAYRNEQFF; CDR3nt: TGTGCCAGCAGCGCCTACAGGAATGAGCAGTTCTTC